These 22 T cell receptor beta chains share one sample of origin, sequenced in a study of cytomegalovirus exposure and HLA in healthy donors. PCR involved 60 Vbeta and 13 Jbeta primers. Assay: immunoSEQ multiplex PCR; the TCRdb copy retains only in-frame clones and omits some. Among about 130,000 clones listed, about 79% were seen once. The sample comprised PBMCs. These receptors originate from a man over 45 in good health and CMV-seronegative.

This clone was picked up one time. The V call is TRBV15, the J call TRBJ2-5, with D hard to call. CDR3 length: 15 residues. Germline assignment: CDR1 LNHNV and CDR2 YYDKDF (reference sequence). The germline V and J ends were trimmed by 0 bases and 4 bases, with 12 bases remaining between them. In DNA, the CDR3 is TGTGCCACCAGCAGAGATATTAGACTCCGAGAGACCCAGTACTTC. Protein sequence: CATSRDIRLRETQYF. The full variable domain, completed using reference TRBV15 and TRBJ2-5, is DAMVIQNPRYQVTQFGKPVTLSCSQTLNHNVMYWYQQKSSQAPKLLFHYYDKDFNNEADTPDNFQSRRPNTSFCFLDIRSPGLGDTAMYLCATSRDIRLRETQYFGPGTRLLVL.

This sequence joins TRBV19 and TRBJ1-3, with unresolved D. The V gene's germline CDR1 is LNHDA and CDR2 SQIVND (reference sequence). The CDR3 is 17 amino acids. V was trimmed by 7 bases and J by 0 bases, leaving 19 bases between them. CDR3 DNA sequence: TGTGCCAGTACCCTAGCGAGGTCGTTCGTCTCTGGAAACACCATATATTTT. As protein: CASTLARSFVSGNTIYF.

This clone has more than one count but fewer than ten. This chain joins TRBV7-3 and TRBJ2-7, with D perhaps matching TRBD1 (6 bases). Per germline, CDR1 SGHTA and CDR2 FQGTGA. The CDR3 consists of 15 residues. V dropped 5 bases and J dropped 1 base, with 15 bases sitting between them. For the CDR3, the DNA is TGTGCCAGCAGCATATCGCCAGGGGCATCCTACGAGCAGTACTTC. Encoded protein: CASSISPGASYEQYF.

The CDR3 region is CASSMRRGVGTEAFF. The CDR3 bases are TGTGCCAGTAGTATGAGGCGGGGGGTGGGCACTGAAGCTTTCTTT. This rearrangement joins TRBV19 to TRBJ1-1, with D perhaps matching TRBD1 (5 bases). Germline V lookup: CDR1 LNHDA, CDR2 SQIVND (reference sequence). The V end was cut by 3 bases, the J end by 4 bases, with 15 bases between. The CDR3 extends over 15 amino acids.

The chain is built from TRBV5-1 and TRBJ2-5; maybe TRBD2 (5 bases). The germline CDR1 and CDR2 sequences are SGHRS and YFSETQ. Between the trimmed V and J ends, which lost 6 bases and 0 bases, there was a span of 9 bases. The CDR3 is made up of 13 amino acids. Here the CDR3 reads CASTPGYQETQYF. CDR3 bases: TGCGCCAGCACCCCGGGGTACCAAGAGACCCAGTACTTC.

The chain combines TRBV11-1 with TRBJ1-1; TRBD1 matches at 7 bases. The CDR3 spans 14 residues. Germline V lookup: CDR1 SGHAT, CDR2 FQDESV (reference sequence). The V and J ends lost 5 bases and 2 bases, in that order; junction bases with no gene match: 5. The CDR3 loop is CASSPGTANTEAFF. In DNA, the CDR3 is TGTGCCAGCAGCCCAGGGACAGCCAACACTGAAGCTTTCTTT.

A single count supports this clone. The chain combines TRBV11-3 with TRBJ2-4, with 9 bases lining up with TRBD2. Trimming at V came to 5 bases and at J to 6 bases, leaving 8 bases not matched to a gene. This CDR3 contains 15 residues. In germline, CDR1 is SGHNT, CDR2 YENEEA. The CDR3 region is CASSAGGGGGNIQYF. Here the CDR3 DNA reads TGTGCCAGCAGCGCGGGCGGGGGGGGTGGAAACATTCAGTACTTC.

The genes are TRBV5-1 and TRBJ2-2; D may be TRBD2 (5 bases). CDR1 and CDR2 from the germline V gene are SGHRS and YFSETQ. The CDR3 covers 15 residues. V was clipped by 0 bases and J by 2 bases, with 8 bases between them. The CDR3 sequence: CASSLDGLNTGELFF. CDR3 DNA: TGCGCCAGCAGCTTGGACGGACTCAACACCGGGGAGCTGTTTTTT.

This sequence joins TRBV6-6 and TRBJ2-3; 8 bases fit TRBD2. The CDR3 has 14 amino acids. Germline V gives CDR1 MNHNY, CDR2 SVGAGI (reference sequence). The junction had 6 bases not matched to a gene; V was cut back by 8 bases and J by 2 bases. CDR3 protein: CASSAGGLTDTQYF. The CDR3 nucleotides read TGTGCCAGCTCGGCGGGGGGTCTCACAGATACGCAGTATTTT.

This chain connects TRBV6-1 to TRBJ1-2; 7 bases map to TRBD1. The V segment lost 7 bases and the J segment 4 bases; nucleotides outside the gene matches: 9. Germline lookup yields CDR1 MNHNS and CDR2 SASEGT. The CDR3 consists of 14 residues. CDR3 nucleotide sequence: TGTGCCAGCAACACCGGACAGGTGGTCTATGGCTACACCTTC. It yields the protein CASNTGQVVYGYTF.

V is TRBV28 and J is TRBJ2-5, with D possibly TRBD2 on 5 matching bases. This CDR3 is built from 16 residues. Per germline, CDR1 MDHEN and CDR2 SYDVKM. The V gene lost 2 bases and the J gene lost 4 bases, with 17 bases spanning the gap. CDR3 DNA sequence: TGTGCCAGCAGTTTAGGACTGGGAGCTGGAGGAGAGACCCAGTACTTC. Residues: CASSLGLGAGGETQYF.

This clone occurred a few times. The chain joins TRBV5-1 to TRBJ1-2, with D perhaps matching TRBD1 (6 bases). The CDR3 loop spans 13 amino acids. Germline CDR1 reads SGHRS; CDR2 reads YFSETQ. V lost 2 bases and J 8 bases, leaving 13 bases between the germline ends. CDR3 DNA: TGCGCCAGCAGCTTTACAGGGTTAGGAGGCTACACCTTC. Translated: CASSFTGLGGYTF.

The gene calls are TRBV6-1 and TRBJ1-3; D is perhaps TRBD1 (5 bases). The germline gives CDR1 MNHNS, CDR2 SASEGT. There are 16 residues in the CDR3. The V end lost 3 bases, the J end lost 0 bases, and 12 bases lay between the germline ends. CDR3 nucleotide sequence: TGTGCCAGCAGTGACCGGGACTCGAGCTCTGGAAACACCATATATTTT. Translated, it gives CASSDRDSSSGNTIYF.

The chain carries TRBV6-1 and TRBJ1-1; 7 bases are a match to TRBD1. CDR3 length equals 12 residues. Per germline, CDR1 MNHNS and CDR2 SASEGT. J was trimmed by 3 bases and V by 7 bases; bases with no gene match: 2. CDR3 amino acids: CASNRGDTEAFF. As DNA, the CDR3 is TGTGCCAGCAACAGGGGAGACACTGAAGCTTTCTTT.

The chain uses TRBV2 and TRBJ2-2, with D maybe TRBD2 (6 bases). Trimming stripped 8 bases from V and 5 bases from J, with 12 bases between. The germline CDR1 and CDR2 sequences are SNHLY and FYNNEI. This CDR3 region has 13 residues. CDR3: CASGGIRTGELFF. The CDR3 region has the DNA TGTGCCAGCGGAGGGATTCGGACCGGGGAGCTGTTTTTT.

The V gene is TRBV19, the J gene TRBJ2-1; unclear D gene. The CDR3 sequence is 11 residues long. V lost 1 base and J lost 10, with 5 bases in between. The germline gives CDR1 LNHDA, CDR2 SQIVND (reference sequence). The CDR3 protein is CASSIVGEQFF. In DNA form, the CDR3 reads TGTGCCAGTAGTATAGTCGGGGAGCAGTTCTTC.

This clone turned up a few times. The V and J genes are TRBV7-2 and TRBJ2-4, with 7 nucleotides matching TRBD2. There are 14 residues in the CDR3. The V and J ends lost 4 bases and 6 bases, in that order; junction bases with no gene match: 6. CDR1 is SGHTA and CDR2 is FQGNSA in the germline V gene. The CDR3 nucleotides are TGTGCCAGCAGCTCGAGGACTAGATCAAACATTCAGTACTTC. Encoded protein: CASSSRTRSNIQYF.

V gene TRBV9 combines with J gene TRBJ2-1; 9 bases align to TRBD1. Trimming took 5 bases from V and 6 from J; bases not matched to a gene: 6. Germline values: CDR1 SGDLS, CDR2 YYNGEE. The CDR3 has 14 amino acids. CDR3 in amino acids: CASSEQGAGNEQFF. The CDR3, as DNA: TGTGCCAGCAGTGAACAGGGGGCGGGCAATGAGCAGTTCTTC.

DNA for the CDR3: TGTGCCAGCAGCAAAGGCAAAGGGTGCCTAGCGGGGGGGCCGGCAGATACGCAGTATTTT. Amino acids: CASSKGKGCLAGGPADTQYF. The V gene is TRBV21-1, the J gene TRBJ2-3; TRBD2 reflects the table's D call only, with no check against the DNA. TRBV21-1 is classified as a pseudogene. CDR3 length: 20 residues.

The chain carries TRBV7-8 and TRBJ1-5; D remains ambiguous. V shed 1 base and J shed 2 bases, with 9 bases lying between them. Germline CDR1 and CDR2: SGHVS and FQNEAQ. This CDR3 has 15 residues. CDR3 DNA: TGTGCCAGCAGCTTAGACAGCGGGGGCAATCAGCCCCAGCATTTT. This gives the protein CASSLDSGGNQPQHF.

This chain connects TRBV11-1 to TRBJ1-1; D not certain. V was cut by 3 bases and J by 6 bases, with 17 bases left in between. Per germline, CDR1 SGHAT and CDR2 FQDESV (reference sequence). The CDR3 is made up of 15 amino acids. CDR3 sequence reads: CASSLSPRGAAEAFF. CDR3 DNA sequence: TGTGCCAGCAGCTTGTCCCCTCGGGGAGCAGCTGAAGCTTTCTTT.

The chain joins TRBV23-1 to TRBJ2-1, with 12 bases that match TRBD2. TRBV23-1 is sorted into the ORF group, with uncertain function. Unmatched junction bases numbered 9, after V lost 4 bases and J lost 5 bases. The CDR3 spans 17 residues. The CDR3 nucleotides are TGCGCCAGCAGTCCCGGGGTGCTAGCGGGGGGGGACAATGAGCAGTTCTTC. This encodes CASSPGVLAGGDNEQFF.